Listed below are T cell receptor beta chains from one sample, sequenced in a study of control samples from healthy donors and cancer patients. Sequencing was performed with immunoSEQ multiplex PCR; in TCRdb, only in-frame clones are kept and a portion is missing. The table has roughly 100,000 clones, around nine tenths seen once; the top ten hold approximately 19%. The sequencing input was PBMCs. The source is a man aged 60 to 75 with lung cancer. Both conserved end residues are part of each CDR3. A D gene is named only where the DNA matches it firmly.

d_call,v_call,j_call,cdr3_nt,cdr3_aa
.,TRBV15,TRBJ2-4,TGTGCCACCAGCAGTTTAGGTGCCCTAGCCAAAAACATTCAGTACTTC,CATSSLGALAKNIQYF
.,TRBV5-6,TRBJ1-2,TGTGCCAGCAGCTTGTACAGGGCTAACTATGGCTACACCTTC,CASSLYRANYGYTF
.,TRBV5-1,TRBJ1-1,TGCGCCAGCAGCTTTGGCAGAGAGAACACTGAAGCTTTCTTT,CASSFGRENTEAFF
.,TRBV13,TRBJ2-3,TGTGCCAGCAGCACCGGGGCAGATACGCAGTATTTT,CASSTGADTQYF
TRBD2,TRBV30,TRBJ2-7,TGTGCCTGGAGGCGGGGTGGGGGACTAGCGGCCTACGAGCAGTACTTC,CAWRRGGGLAAYEQYF
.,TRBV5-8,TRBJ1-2,TGTGCCAGCAGCTCGAACGCAGGGTCTTATGGCTACACCTTC,CASSSNAGSYGYTF
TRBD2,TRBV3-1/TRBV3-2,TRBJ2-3,TGTGCCAGCAGCCAAGTTGGTCGACTAGCGGGGGTAGATACGCAGTATTTT,CASSQVGRLAGVDTQYF
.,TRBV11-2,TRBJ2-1,TGTGCCAGCAGCTACAGAGCCACCTACAATGAGCAGTTCTTC,CASSYRATYNEQFF
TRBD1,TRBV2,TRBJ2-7,TGTGCCAGCTTGGACAGGGGGCAACGCTCCTACGAGCAGTACTTC,CASLDRGQRSYEQYF
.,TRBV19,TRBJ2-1,TGTGCCAGTAGTATAGGAATCTCCTACAATGAGCAGTTCTTC,CASSIGISYNEQFF
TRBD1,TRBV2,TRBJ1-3,TGTGCCAGCAGAGATAGGACAGGGGGAGGAAACACCATATATTTT,CASRDRTGGGNTIYF
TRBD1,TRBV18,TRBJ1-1,TGTGCCAGCTCAGGCACAGGGGGCACTGAAGCTTTCTTT,CASSGTGGTEAFF
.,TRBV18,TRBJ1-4,TGTGCCAGCTCGCCACAGGGACCTAATGAAAAACTGTTTTTT,CASSPQGPNEKLFF
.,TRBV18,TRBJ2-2,TGTGCCAGCTCACCGGACGAGGGCACCGGGGAGCTGTTTTTT,CASSPDEGTGELFF
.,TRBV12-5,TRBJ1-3,TGTGCTAGTGGTTCCGTCGCTGGAAACACCATATATTTT,CASGSVAGNTIYF
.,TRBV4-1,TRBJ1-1,TGCGCCAGCAGAACCCCGAATGGGGAGGCCTTCGGCGGGAATGAAGCTTTCTTT,CASRTPNGEAFGGNEAFF
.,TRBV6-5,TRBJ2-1,TGTGCCAGCAGTTTGGACACTCGCCCATACAATGAGCAGTTCTTC,CASSLDTRPYNEQFF
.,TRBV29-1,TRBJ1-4,TGCAGCGTTGAGGCAGGGAAACTGTTTTTT,CSVEAGKLFF